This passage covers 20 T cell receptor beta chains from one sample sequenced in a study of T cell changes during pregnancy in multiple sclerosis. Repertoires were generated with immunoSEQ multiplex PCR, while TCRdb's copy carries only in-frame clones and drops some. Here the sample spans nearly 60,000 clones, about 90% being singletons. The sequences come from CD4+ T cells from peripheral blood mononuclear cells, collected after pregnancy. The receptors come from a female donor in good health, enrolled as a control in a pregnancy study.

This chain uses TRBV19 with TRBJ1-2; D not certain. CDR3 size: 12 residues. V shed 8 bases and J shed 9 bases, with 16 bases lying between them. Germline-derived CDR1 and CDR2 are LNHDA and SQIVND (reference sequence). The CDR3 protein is CASGSGGIRYTF. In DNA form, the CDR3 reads TGTGCCAGTGGCTCGGGAGGTATACGCTACACCTTC.

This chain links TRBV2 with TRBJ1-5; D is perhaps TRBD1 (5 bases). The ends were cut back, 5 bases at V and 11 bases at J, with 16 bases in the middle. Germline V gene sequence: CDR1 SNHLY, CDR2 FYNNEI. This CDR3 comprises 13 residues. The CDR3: CASSRGQSNAQHF. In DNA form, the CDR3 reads TGTGCCAGCAGTAGGGGCCAGTCGAATGCCCAGCATTTT.

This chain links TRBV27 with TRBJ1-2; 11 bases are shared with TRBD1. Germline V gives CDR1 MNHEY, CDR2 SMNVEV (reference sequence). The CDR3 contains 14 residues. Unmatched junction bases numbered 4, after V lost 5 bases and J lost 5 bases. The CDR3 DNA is TGTGCCAGCAGTCCCGGACAGGGGGCGTATGGCTACACCTTC. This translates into CASSPGQGAYGYTF.

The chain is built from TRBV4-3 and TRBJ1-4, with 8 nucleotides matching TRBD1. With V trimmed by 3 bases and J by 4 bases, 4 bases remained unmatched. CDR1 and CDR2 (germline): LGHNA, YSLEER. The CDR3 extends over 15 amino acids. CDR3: CASSHYGQGNEKLFF. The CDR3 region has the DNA TGCGCCAGCAGCCATTACGGACAGGGTAATGAAAAACTGTTTTTT.

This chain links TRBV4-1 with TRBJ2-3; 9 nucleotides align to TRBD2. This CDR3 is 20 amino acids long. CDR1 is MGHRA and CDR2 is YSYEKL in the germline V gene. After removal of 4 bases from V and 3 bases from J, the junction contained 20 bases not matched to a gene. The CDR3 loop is CASSPSAGGRNFFRTDTQYF. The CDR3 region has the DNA TGCGCCAGCAGCCCCTCCGCGGGGGGGCGTAATTTTTTTAGGACAGATACGCAGTATTTT.

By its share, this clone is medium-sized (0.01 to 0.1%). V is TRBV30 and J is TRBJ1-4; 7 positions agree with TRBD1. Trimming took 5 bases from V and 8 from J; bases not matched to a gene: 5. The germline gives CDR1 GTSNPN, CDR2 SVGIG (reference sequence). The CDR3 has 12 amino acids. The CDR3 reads CAWGRQGEKLFF. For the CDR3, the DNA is TGTGCCTGGGGAAGACAGGGCGAAAAACTGTTTTTT.

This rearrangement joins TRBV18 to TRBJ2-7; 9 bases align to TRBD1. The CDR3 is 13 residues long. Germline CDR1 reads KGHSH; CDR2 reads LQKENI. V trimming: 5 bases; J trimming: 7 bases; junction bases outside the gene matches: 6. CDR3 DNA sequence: TGTGCCAGCTCAGGGACAGGGCTCAGGGAGCAGTACTTC. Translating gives CASSGTGLREQYF.

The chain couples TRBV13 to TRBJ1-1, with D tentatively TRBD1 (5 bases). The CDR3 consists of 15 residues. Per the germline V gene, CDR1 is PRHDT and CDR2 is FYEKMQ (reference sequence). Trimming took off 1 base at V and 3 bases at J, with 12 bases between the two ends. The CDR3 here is CASSLVRGRDTEAFF. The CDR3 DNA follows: TGTGCCAGCAGCTTAGTAAGGGGCAGGGACACTGAAGCTTTCTTT.

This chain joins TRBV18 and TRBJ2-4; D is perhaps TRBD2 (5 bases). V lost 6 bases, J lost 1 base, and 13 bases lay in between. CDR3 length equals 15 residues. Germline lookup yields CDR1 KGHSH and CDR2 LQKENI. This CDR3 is CASSLSRGAKNIQYF. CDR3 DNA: TGTGCCAGCTCCCTATCACGAGGGGCCAAAAACATTCAGTACTTC.

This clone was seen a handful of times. The CDR3, as DNA: TGTGCCAGCAGCTTGTTCGGTGATAGCAATCAGCCCCAGCATTTT. It specifies CASSLFGDSNQPQHF. This sequence joins TRBV5-4 and TRBJ1-5; D unresolved. Germline V gene lookup returns CDR1 SGHNT and CDR2 YYREEE (reference sequence). The CDR3 contains 15 residues. The germline V and J ends were trimmed by 1 base and 0 bases, with 8 bases remaining between them.

CDR3 in DNA: TGTGCCAGCAGCTTAGCGTCGGGGGTTGGCTACACCTTC. Amino acids: CASSLASGVGYTF. This rearrangement joins TRBV7-2 to TRBJ1-2; weak D call: TRBD1 (5 bases). The CDR3 loop spans 13 amino acids. Germline assignment: CDR1 SGHTA and CDR2 FQGNSA. Deletions cut 0 bases from V and 7 bases from J, with 9 bases between.

The CDR3 protein is CASSQELQAAYEQYF. As DNA, the CDR3 is TGCGCCAGCAGCCAAGAGTTACAGGCCGCCTACGAGCAGTACTTC. The chain combines TRBV4-3 with TRBJ2-7, with D perhaps TRBD1 (5 bases). Per the germline V gene, CDR1 is LGHNA and CDR2 is YSLEER. Trimming removed 0 bases from V and 2 bases from J, with 11 bases in between. The CDR3 sequence is 15 residues long.

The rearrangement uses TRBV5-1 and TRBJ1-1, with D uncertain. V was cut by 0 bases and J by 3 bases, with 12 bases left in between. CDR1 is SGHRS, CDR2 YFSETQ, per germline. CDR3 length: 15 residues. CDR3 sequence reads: CASSLAGAADTEAFF. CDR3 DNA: TGCGCCAGCAGCTTGGCAGGTGCTGCCGACACTGAAGCTTTCTTT.

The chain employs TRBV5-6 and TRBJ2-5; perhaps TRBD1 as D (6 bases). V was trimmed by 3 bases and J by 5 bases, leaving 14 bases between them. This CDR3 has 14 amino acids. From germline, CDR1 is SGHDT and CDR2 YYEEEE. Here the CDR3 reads CASSWGRRGETQYF. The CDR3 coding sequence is TGTGCCAGCAGCTGGGGGCGCAGGGGTGAGACCCAGTACTTC.

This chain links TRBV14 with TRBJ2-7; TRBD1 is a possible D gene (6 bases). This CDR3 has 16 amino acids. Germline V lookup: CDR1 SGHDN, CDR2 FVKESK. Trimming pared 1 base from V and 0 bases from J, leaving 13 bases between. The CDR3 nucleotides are TGTGCCAGCAGCCAAGTCCAGGGGAAGCGCTCCTACGAGCAGTACTTC. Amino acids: CASSQVQGKRSYEQYF.

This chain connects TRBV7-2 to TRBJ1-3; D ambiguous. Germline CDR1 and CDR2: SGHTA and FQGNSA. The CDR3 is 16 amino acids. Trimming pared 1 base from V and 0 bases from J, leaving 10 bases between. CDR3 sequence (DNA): TGTGCCAGCAGCTTAGGGTCCACAGACTCTGGAAACACCATATATTTT. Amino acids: CASSLGSTDSGNTIYF.

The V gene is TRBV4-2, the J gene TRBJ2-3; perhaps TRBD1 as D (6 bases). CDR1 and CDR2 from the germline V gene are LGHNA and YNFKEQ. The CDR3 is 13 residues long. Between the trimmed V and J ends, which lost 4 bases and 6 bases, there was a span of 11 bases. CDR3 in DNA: TGTGCCAGCAGCCCTGGACAGTTTGATACGCAGTATTTT. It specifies CASSPGQFDTQYF.

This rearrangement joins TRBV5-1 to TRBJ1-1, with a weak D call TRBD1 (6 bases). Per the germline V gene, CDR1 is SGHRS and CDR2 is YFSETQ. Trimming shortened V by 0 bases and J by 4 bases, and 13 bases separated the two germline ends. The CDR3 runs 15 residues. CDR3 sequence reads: CASSLDTGMSTEAFF. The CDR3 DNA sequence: TGCGCCAGCAGCTTGGATACAGGGATGAGCACTGAAGCTTTCTTT.

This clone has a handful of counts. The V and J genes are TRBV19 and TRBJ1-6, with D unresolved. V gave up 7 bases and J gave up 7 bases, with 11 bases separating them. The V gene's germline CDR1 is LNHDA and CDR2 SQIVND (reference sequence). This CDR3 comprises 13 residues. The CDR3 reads CASKEVGNSPLHF. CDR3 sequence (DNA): TGTGCCAGTAAGGAGGTTGGGAATTCACCCCTCCACTTT.

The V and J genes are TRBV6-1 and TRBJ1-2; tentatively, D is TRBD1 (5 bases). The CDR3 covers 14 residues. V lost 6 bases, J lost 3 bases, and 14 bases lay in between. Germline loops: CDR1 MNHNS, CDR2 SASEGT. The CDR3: CASRNTQADYGYTF. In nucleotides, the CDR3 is TGTGCCAGCAGGAATACACAGGCGGACTATGGCTACACCTTC.